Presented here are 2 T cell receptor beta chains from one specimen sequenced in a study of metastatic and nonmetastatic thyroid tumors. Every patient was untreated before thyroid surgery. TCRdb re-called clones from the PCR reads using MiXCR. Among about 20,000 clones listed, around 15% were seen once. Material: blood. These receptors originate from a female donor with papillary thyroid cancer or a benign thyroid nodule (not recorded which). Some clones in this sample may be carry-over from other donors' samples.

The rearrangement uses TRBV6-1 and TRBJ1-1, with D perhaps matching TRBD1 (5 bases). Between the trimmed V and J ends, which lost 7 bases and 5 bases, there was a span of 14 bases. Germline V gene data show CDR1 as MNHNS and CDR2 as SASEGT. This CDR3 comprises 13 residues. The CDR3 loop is CASNHLGGTEAFF. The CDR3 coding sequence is TGTGCCAGCAATCACCTTGGGGGAACTGAAGCTTTCTTT.

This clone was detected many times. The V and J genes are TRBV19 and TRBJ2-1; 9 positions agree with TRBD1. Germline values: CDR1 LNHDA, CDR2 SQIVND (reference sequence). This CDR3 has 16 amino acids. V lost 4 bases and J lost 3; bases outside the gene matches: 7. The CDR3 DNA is TGTGCCAGTAGTACTGACAGGGGGATTTTCTACAATGAGCAGTTCTTC. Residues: CASSTDRGIFYNEQFF. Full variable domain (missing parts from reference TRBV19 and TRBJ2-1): DGGITQSPKYLFRKEGQNVTLSCEQNLNHDAMYWYRQDPGQGLRLIYYSQIVNDFQKGDIAEGYSVSREKKESFPLTVTSAQKNPTAFYLCASSTDRGIFYNEQFFGPGTRLTVL.